This T cell receptor (beta chain) was obtained from a study of blood T cell repertoires in COVID-19. Study as a whole: T cells, B-cell-depleted T cells, or PBMCs supplied cDNA or gDNA.

Per the authors' pipeline: The assay estimated nucleated cells by amplifying reference gene primers. Sequenced by immunoSEQ multiplex PCR; TCRdb stores in-frame clones only, minus some. V, J and clone size are taken as reported in that table, and D and trimming were inferred from the DNA itself. This table holds over 40,000 clones, about 82% found once. CDR3 length: 16 amino acids. CDR1 MNHNY and CDR2 SVGAGI come from the germline V gene (reference sequence). V lost 6 bases and J lost 3; bases outside the gene matches: 10. Sequences were obtained from peripheral blood. The TCR sequence derives from a human donor in a cohort sampled during active COVID-19. The J gene is TRBJ1-1, the V gene TRBV6-6; TRBD1 matches 10 bases. In DNA, the CDR3 is TGTGCCAGCAGATCACGGACAGGGGGACGCTACACTGAAGCTTTCTTT. Translation gives CASRSRTGGRYTEAFF.